Included here is one TCR beta chain sequence, with context. The entry originates in a study of blood T cell repertoires in COVID-19. At the level of the study: The origin of the acute and convalescent COVID-19 samples was the United States, Italy and Spain. The cDNA or gDNA used as material had been derived from T cells, B-cell-depleted T cells, or PBMCs.

Clinical histories supplied by participants themselves formed the basis of cohort assignment. CDR1 and CDR2 from the germline V gene are SEHNR and FQNEAQ (reference sequence). V was clipped by 5 bases and J by 7 bases, with 11 bases between them. This CDR3 has 12 residues. In the original workflow: Amplification of reference gene primers provided the estimated nucleated cell counts. The assay was immunoSEQ multiplex PCR, and TCRdb's table has in-frame clones only and misses some. V and J calls plus clone size are reproduced from that table; the DNA served to infer D and trimming. The sample contains 200,000 or so clones, 80% to 90% of which appear only once.

The rearrangement links TRBV7-9 to TRBJ1-1; D is unresolved. The specimen was PBMCs or T cells enriched from blood (not recorded which). This clonotype was obtained from a young woman in a cohort exposed to, infected with or recovered from COVID-19 (not recorded which). The DNA for the CDR3 is TGTGCCAGCAGCCCATCCAGCGGTGAAGCTTTCTTT. It encodes CASSPSSGEAFF.